The rows below give T cell receptor beta chains drawn from one sample of a study of spatial heterogeneity in lung cancer. MiXCR, applied by TCRdb to the 5' RACE reads, yields one record per CDR3 protein. The sample gives about 120,000 distinct CDR3 sequences, 9% to 15% of which show up once; around 17% is in the top ten. The sequenced sample was PBMCs, obtained at follow-up. All receptors derive from a male donor with early-stage non-small cell lung cancer. The CDR3 runs from the conserved cysteine through the conserved F or W. A D gene is named only where the DNA matches it firmly. Expanded clones get a size class; other rows say once, few or many, or leave the size out.

abundance | d_gene | len | j_gene | v_gene | CDR3nt | CDR3aa
NA | NA | 12 | TRBJ1-1 | TRBV6-2/TRBV6-3 | TGTGCCAGCAGTCCCATGAACACTGAAGCTTTCTTT | CASSPMNTEAFF
NA | NA | 15 | TRBJ1-5 | TRBV18 | TGTGCCAGCTCCCGGGGGGGGACGAACAATCAGCCCCAGCATTTT | CASSRGGTNNQPQHF
few | NA | 12 | TRBJ1-2 | TRBV12-3/TRBV12-4 | TGTGCCAGCAGTTTGTCCGACTATGGCTACACCTTC | CASSLSDYGYTF
many | NA | 13 | TRBJ2-6 | TRBV6-5 | TGTGCCAGCAGTTACTCTGGGGCCAACGTCCTGACTTTC | CASSYSGANVLTF
few | NA | 14 | TRBJ2-1 | TRBV24-1 | TGTGCCACCAGTGAAGGGACTGTGACTAATGAGCAGTTCTTC | CATSEGTVTNEQFF
many | NA | 16 | TRBJ2-1 | TRBV20-1 | TGCAGTGCTGGAAGCCTGGGGGGAAGCTCCTACAATGAGCAGTTCTTC | CSAGSLGGSSYNEQFF
many | TRBD2 | 15 | TRBJ2-3 | TRBV29-1 | TGCAGCGTTGAGGGAAAGCGGGGGCTCACAGATACGCAGTATTTT | CSVEGKRGLTDTQYF
NA | NA | 15 | TRBJ2-4 | TRBV28 | TGTGCCAGCAGTCCACGGGATGGGGGCGGTAACATTCAGTACTTC | CASSPRDGGGNIQYF
few | NA | 13 | TRBJ1-2 | TRBV28 | TGTGCCAGCAGTTTAGTTGCACAGTATGGCTACACCTTC | CASSLVAQYGYTF
many | NA | 15 | TRBJ2-5 | TRBV6-2/TRBV6-3 | TGTGCCAGCATTTCTGCGGGACCTATACAAGAGACCCAGTACTTC | CASISAGPIQETQYF
NA | TRBD1 | 15 | TRBJ2-2 | TRBV7-2 | TGTGCCAGCAGCTTGGACAGGCCGCTAGCCGGGGAGCTGTTTTTT | CASSLDRPLAGELFF
medium-sized | TRBD1 | 12 | TRBJ2-7 | TRBV20-1 | TGCAGTGGGGGACAGGGCAGATACGAGCAGTACTTC | CSGGQGRYEQYF
NA | NA | 15 | TRBJ2-2 | TRBV12-3/TRBV12-4 | TGTGCCAGCACCGTGGAAGCGAAGAACACCGGGGAGCTGTTTTTT | CASTVEAKNTGELFF
few | TRBD1 | 13 | TRBJ2-7 | TRBV2 | TGTGCCAGCAGCCCAAGGGGGACAGACGAGCAGTACTTC | CASSPRGTDEQYF
few | NA | 13 | TRBJ2-5 | TRBV11-2 | TGTGCCAGCAGCTTAGAACCAACAGGGACCCAGTACTTC | CASSLEPTGTQYF
many | TRBD2 | 16 | TRBJ2-7 | TRBV5-1 | TGCGCCAGCAGCGCCAGGACTAGCGGGACCACCTACGAGCAGTACTTC | CASSARTSGTTYEQYF
few | TRBD1 | 15 | TRBJ2-2 | TRBV11-2 | TGTGCCAGCAGCGCCCCACACAGGGGTCAAGTGGAGCTGTTTTTT | CASSAPHRGQVELFF
few | NA | 13 | TRBJ1-6 | TRBV2 | TGTGCCAGCACCCAGGGGAGCAATTCACCCCTCCACTTT | CASTQGSNSPLHF
few | NA | 14 | TRBJ2-5 | TRBV6-5 | TGTGCCAGCAGTTACTCCTACAGCGAAGAGACCCAGTACTTC | CASSYSYSEETQYF
many | NA | 14 | TRBJ2-7 | TRBV18 | TGTGCCAGCTCTACCATCGGCGGGACGGGGGAGCAGTACTTC | CASSTIGGTGEQYF
NA | NA | 13 | TRBJ1-5 | TRBV5-1 | TGCGCCAGCAGCTTGCAGGGGCCCAAGCCCCAGCATTTT | CASSLQGPKPQHF
many | NA | 15 | TRBJ1-2 | TRBV28 | TGTGCCAGCAGCCCCTATCTCGCGGTAAACTATGGCTACACCTTC | CASSPYLAVNYGYTF
NA | TRBD1 | 15 | TRBJ2-7 | TRBV28 | TGTGCCAGCAGTTCCCGACAGGGGAACATCTACGAGCAGTACTTC | CASSSRQGNIYEQYF
few | TRBD2 | 13 | TRBJ2-7 | TRBV10-3 | TGTGCCGGTAGCGGGGGGATCAGCTACGAGCAGTACTTC | CAGSGGISYEQYF
many | NA | 15 | TRBJ1-5 | TRBV15 | TGTGCCACCAGCAGAGAGGAAGTGGCCAGTCAGCCCCAGCATTTT | CATSREEVASQPQHF
few | NA | 12 | TRBJ2-1 | TRBV7-2 | TGTGCCAGCAGCTTATTGGGGGATGAGCAGTTCTTC | CASSLLGDEQFF
few | NA | 16 | TRBJ1-2 | TRBV20-1 | TGCAGTGCTAGAGATTTGATCGGGGCGGACAGCTATGGCTACACCTTC | CSARDLIGADSYGYTF
few | NA | 14 | TRBJ1-1 | TRBV2 | TGTGCCAGCACCGTGTGGAGTCAGAACACTGAAGCTTTCTTT | CASTVWSQNTEAFF
many | NA | 12 | TRBJ1-5 | TRBV6-5 | TGTGCCAGCAGGTCAGGAAATCAGCCCCAGCATTTT | CASRSGNQPQHF
few | NA | 12 | TRBJ2-5 | TRBV12-3/TRBV12-4 | TGTGCCAGCAGTTTAACGGAAGAGACCCAGTACTTC | CASSLTEETQYF
many | TRBD1 | 16 | TRBJ2-2 | TRBV11-2 | TGTGCCAGCAGCTTGGCCCGGGACAGGGACACCGGGGAGCTGTTTTTT | CASSLARDRDTGELFF
NA | NA | 14 | TRBJ1-2 | TRBV7-2 | TGTGCCAGCAGCCCGTCTGCCGCGCCATATGGCTACACCTTC | CASSPSAAPYGYTF
NA | NA | 14 | TRBJ2-1 | TRBV7-2 | TGTGCCAGCAGCTTCCAGGGCACCTACAATGAGCAGTTCTTC | CASSFQGTYNEQFF
NA | TRBD1 | 15 | TRBJ2-7 | TRBV10-3 | TGTGCCATCTCCTTACGGACAGGGGGTCTCGACGAGCAGTACTTC | CAISLRTGGLDEQYF
many | NA | 14 | TRBJ1-5 | TRBV7-2 | TGTGCCAGCAGCTCCGTGGGGGGCAATCAGCCCCAGCATTTT | CASSSVGGNQPQHF
few | NA | 17 | TRBJ1-5 | TRBV12-3/TRBV12-4 | TGTGCCAGCAGTGCTCGCCCCCGGGAAAATAGCAATCAGCCCCAGCATTTT | CASSARPRENSNQPQHF
NA | NA | 17 | TRBJ2-1 | TRBV15 | TGTGCCACCAGCAGAGATCGCGGGACAGCTACTCCCAATGAGCAGTTCTTC | CATSRDRGTATPNEQFF
NA | NA | 13 | TRBJ1-5 | TRBV20-1 | TGCAGTGCTAGAGCGGGGGGTGATCAGCCCCAGCATTTT | CSARAGGDQPQHF
NA | TRBD2 | 16 | TRBJ2-7 | TRBV6-5 | TGTGCCAGCAGGTCGAGCTCTAGCGGGGGAAAATACGAGCAGTACTTC | CASRSSSSGGKYEQYF
NA | NA | 16 | TRBJ2-7 | TRBV5-5 | TGTGCCAGCAGCTTGTCGCAGCCTGGTCCGACCTACGAGCAGTACTTC | CASSLSQPGPTYEQYF
NA | NA | 16 | TRBJ2-2 | TRBV4-1 | TGCGCCAGCAGCCAATATGTGGGCGCGAACACCGGGGAGCTGTTTTTT | CASSQYVGANTGELFF
few | TRBD1 | 15 | TRBJ2-3 | TRBV15 | TGTGCCACCAGCATTGGGGACAGGGACCCAGATACGCAGTATTTT | CATSIGDRDPDTQYF
many | NA | 15 | TRBJ2-7 | TRBV6-1 | TGTGCCAGCAGTGCTGTGGCGAGTACTTCCTACGAGCAGTACTTC | CASSAVASTSYEQYF
many | NA | 14 | TRBJ1-1 | TRBV25-1 | TGTGCCAGCAGTGTTCAGGGCTGGAACACTGAAGCTTTCTTT | CASSVQGWNTEAFF
many | NA | 14 | TRBJ1-5 | TRBV9 | TGTGCCAGCAGCGTAAACCCGCAGGATCAGCCCCAGCATTTT | CASSVNPQDQPQHF
NA | NA | 14 | TRBJ1-2 | TRBV18 | TGTGCCAGCTCACCACCACAAACAACGGGAGGCTACACCTTC | CASSPPQTTGGYTF
few | NA | 13 | TRBJ1-1 | TRBV7-3 | TGTGCCAGCAGCTTGTTCGAGGGCACTGAAGCTTTCTTT | CASSLFEGTEAFF